The 23 T cell receptor beta chains below come from one sample, sequenced in a study of blood T cell repertoires in COVID-19. Libraries were prepared by immunoSEQ multiplex PCR; TCRdb keeps only in-frame clonotypes and omits some of them. The table shows about 140,000 clones, with 70% to 85% occurring only once. The specimen sequenced was peripheral blood. These receptors were obtained from a man in his sixties with active or convalescent COVID-19.

This sequence joins TRBV28 and TRBJ1-2; D possibly corresponds to TRBD1 (6 bases). Trimming took 7 bases from V and 4 from J, leaving 16 bases between them. The length of the CDR3 is 14 residues. From germline, CDR1 is MDHEN and CDR2 SYDVKM. CDR3 nucleotide sequence: TGTGCCAGCACCGCGTTGGGGACACTCTATGGCTACACCTTC. Its translation: CASTALGTLYGYTF.

The chain has TRBV30 and TRBJ1-2; 9 nucleotides match TRBD1. The CDR3 sequence is 14 residues long. The trim removed 3 bases at V and 4 bases at J, leaving 6 bases unmatched. Germline CDR1 is GTSNPN and CDR2 is SVGIG (reference sequence). The CDR3 nucleotides are TGTGCCTGGAGGGGACAGGGACGATCCTATGGCTACACCTTC. Its protein is CAWRGQGRSYGYTF. Using reference TRBV30 and TRBJ1-2 for the parts outside the CDR3, the full variable domain is SQTIHQWPATLVQPVGSPLSLECTVEGTSNPNLYWYRQAAGRGLQLLFYSVGIGQISSEVPQNLSASRPQDRQFILSSKKLLLSDSGFYLCAWRGQGRSYGYTFGSGTRLTVV.

This clone was counted many times. V gene TRBV11-2 combines with J gene TRBJ2-2; 9 nucleotides match TRBD1. The CDR3 runs 15 residues. V was pared by 0 bases and J by 4 bases, with 0 bases of the junction left unmatched. Germline V CDR1 and CDR2: SGHAT, FQNNGV. CDR3 amino acids: CASSLETGGTGELFF. The CDR3 region has the DNA TGTGCCAGCAGCTTAGAGACAGGGGGCACCGGGGAGCTGTTTTTT.

The V call is TRBV5-1, the J call TRBJ2-1; D gene unclear. Trimming took 1 base from V and 3 from J, leaving 8 bases between them. The CDR3 is 14 residues long. CDR1 and CDR2 (germline): SGHRS, YFSETQ. This chain's CDR3 is CASSLPEDYNEQFF. The DNA for the CDR3 is TGCGCCAGCAGCTTGCCCGAGGACTACAATGAGCAGTTCTTC.

This chain connects TRBV30 to TRBJ1-1; D gene unclear. With 7 bases removed from V and 0 bases from J, the gap between germline ends came to 18 bases. The V gene's germline CDR1 is GTSNPN and CDR2 SVGIG (reference sequence). The CDR3 consists of 15 residues. CDR3 nucleotide sequence: TGTGCCTCGGGCTCGTCTTATGGGCTGAACACTGAAGCTTTCTTT. It encodes CASGSSYGLNTEAFF.

This chain connects TRBV5-8 to TRBJ1-6; possibly TRBD1 for D (5 bases). Trimming cost V 0 bases and J 4 bases, with 8 bases left between them. This CDR3 region has 15 residues. Germline assignment: CDR1 SGHTS and CDR2 YDEGEE. CDR3: CASSLVDSYNSPLHF. CDR3 nucleotide sequence: TGTGCCAGCAGCTTGGTTGACAGTTATAATTCACCCCTCCACTTT.

V gene TRBV4-3 combines with J gene TRBJ2-1; the match to TRBD1 covers 8 bases. V trimming: 3 bases; J trimming: 6 bases; junction bases outside the gene matches: 7. The CDR3 length is 15 residues. Germline V gene sequence: CDR1 LGHNA, CDR2 YSLEER. CDR3 coding DNA: TGCGCCAGCAGCCATCAGGGGGCTTGGGGCAATGAGCAGTTCTTC. This codes for CASSHQGAWGNEQFF.

J is TRBJ2-3 and V is TRBV9; the D gene is possibly TRBD2 (5 bases). Trimming took 7 bases from V and 0 from J, leaving 12 bases between them. The CDR3 is 14 residues long. Germline V lookup: CDR1 SGDLS, CDR2 YYNGEE. This chain's CDR3 is CASQGRASTDTQYF. The CDR3 DNA sequence: TGTGCCAGCCAAGGGCGGGCCAGCACAGATACGCAGTATTTT.

The chain recombines TRBV25-1 with TRBJ1-5; no clear D gene. Germline V gene sequence: CDR1 MGHDK, CDR2 SYGVNS. The V and J ends lost 3 bases and 10 bases respectively, with 10 bases between them. This CDR3 is 12 amino acids long. DNA of the CDR3: TGTGCCAGCAGTGATCCCCTAGGTCCCCAGCATTTT. Protein: CASSDPLGPQHF.

The chain employs TRBV18 and TRBJ1-3; 8 bases are shared with TRBD1. From germline, CDR1 is KGHSH and CDR2 LQKENI. This CDR3 has 17 amino acids. J lost 1 base, V lost 1 base, and 6 bases had no gene match. The CDR3 is CASSPLVRGQSGNTIYF. The CDR3, as DNA: TGTGCCAGCTCACCACTAGTCAGGGGGCAATCTGGAAACACCATATATTTT.

The J gene is TRBJ1-4, the V gene TRBV4-1; TRBD1 matches 7 bases. V shed 0 bases, J shed 7 bases, and the junction held 5 bases outside the gene matches. This CDR3 region has 15 residues. CDR1 and CDR2 (germline): MGHRA, YSYEKL. The CDR3 spells CASSQDKGAGEKLFF. CDR3 nucleotides: TGCGCCAGCAGCCAAGATAAGGGGGCGGGTGAAAAACTGTTTTTT.

The chain carries TRBV14 and TRBJ2-5; 11 bases align to TRBD2. Germline V lookup: CDR1 SGHDN, CDR2 FVKESK. V was clipped by 2 bases and J by 3 bases; unmatched bases: 8. This CDR3 has 17 residues. For the CDR3, the DNA is TGTGCCAGCAGCCAACCAGGACTAGCGGGCCCGAAAGAGACCCAGTACTTC. Translated: CASSQPGLAGPKETQYF.

This chain joins TRBV15 and TRBJ2-5, with D tentatively TRBD2 (6 bases). Trimming removed 1 base at V and 4 bases at J, with 10 bases between. The germline V gene has CDR1 LNHNV and CDR2 YYDKDF (reference sequence). This CDR3 spans 14 amino acids. DNA of the CDR3: TGTGCCACCAGCAGAGGACAAGCGGGAGAGACCCAGTACTTC. The encoded protein is CATSRGQAGETQYF.

V usage is TRBV18 and J usage is TRBJ2-1, with 12 positions matching TRBD2. The CDR3 length is 17 residues. V lost 1 base to trimming and J lost 7 bases; unmatched junction nucleotides: 8. The germline V gene encodes CDR1 KGHSH and CDR2 LQKENI. CDR3: CASSPRTSGKARNEQFF. The DNA of the CDR3 is TGTGCCAGCTCACCACGGACTAGCGGGAAGGCTAGGAATGAGCAGTTCTTC.

V is TRBV27 and J is TRBJ2-1; 9 bases align to TRBD1. Unmatched junction bases numbered 5, after V lost 10 bases and J lost 1 base. Germline V gives CDR1 MNHEY, CDR2 SMNVEV (reference sequence). This CDR3 has 14 residues. The CDR3 here is CATTQGASYNEQFF. The CDR3 DNA sequence: TGTGCCACCACACAGGGGGCATCCTACAATGAGCAGTTCTTC.

The chain joins TRBV15 to TRBJ2-7; tentatively, D is TRBD1 (5 bases). Trimming took off 0 bases at V and 3 bases at J, with 6 bases between the two ends. Germline V gives CDR1 LNHNV, CDR2 YYDKDF (reference sequence). This CDR3 is built from 13 residues. DNA for the CDR3: TGTGCCACCAGCAGAGATCAGGGCTACGAGCAGTACGTC. Protein: CATSRDQGYEQYV.

V is TRBV12-5 and J is TRBJ2-2; 8 bases are a match to TRBD2. The CDR3 loop spans 15 amino acids. The junction had 3 bases not matched to a gene; V was cut back by 0 bases and J by 6 bases. The germline V gene has CDR1 LGHNT and CDR2 FRNRAP. DNA of the CDR3: TGTGCTAGTGGTTTGGTTAGCGGGAATGCCGGGGAGCTGTTTTTT. The encoded protein is CASGLVSGNAGELFF.

The V call is TRBV5-6, the J call TRBJ1-1, with 8 bases matching TRBD1. Germline CDR1 reads SGHDT; CDR2 reads YYEEEE. There are 16 residues in the CDR3. V lost 4 bases and J lost 5; bases outside the gene matches: 13. The CDR3 here is CASSQPLDRAVTEAFF. The DNA for the CDR3 is TGTGCCAGCAGCCAGCCCCTGGACAGGGCAGTTACTGAAGCTTTCTTT.

The CDR3 here is CASSTGGSNYGYTF. The CDR3 DNA sequence: TGTGCCAGTAGTACCGGGGGATCTAACTATGGCTACACCTTC. V and J are TRBV19 and TRBJ1-2, with D perhaps TRBD1 (5 bases). Trimming stripped 4 bases from V and 0 bases from J, with 9 bases between. This CDR3 spans 14 amino acids. From germline, CDR1 is LNHDA and CDR2 SQIVND (reference sequence).

This clone was seen a single time. The V call is TRBV20-1, the J call TRBJ1-2, with D unclear. CDR3 length equals 14 residues. V lost 3 bases and J lost 3, with 14 bases in between. Germline lookup yields CDR1 DFQATT and CDR2 SNEGSKA (reference sequence). The CDR3 nucleotides are TGCAGTGCTAGTCCAGGAGGTCATGACTATGGCTACACCTTC. Encoded protein: CSASPGGHDYGYTF.

The CDR3 DNA sequence: TGTGCCAGCAGAAAAAGACAGGGAAGGAACACTGAAGCTTTCTTT. Translated: CASRKRQGRNTEAFF. This chain joins TRBV21-1 and TRBJ1-1; TRBD1 is the table's D call, not checked against the DNA. TRBV21-1 is a pseudogene. The CDR3 has 15 amino acids.

The chain recombines TRBV24-1 with TRBJ1-1, with D maybe TRBD1 (5 bases). This CDR3 contains 13 residues. Trimming removed 7 bases from V and 4 bases from J, with 12 bases in between. Germline CDR1 reads KGHDR; CDR2 reads SFDVKD. The CDR3 nucleotides read TGTGCCACCAGACAGGCGCGGGGCACTGAAGCTTTCTTT. Protein: CATRQARGTEAFF.

The V gene is TRBV2, the J gene TRBJ1-5; D gene ambiguous. Germline assignment: CDR1 SNHLY and CDR2 FYNNEI. Trimming took 6 bases from V and 0 from J, leaving 6 bases between them. The CDR3 contains 13 residues. CDR3 nucleotides: TGTGCCAGCAGGAGAGATAGCAATCAGCCCCAGCATTTT. It codes for CASRRDSNQPQHF.